This entry lists 7 T cell receptor beta chains sequenced from one sample in a study of blood T cell repertoires in COVID-19. The table came from immunoSEQ multiplex PCR; TCRdb's copy has only in-frame clones and leaves some out. The data show about 500,000 clones, with around 90% seen just once and 7.5% to 9% held by the top ten. What was sequenced was peripheral blood. Receptors originate from a woman aged 50 to 65 with COVID-19, enrolled during active disease.

The CDR3 here is CASSLRGYRQETQYF. The DNA for the CDR3 is TGTGCCAGCAGCTTGCGGGGGTATAGGCAAGAGACCCAGTACTTC. The V call is TRBV5-4, the J call TRBJ2-5, with TRBD2 as a possible D gene (6 bases). Germline V gives CDR1 SGHNT, CDR2 YYREEE (reference sequence). This CDR3 has 15 amino acids. Deletions cut 1 base from V and 2 bases from J, with 12 bases between.

The chain joins TRBV9 to TRBJ1-1, with a weak D call TRBD1 (5 bases). CDR3 length: 16 amino acids. The V and J ends lost 1 base and 0 bases respectively, with 13 bases between them. The germline gives CDR1 SGDLS, CDR2 YYNGEE. This CDR3 reads CASSVLDGGVNTEAFF. The CDR3 DNA follows: TGTGCCAGCAGCGTACTCGATGGGGGGGTGAACACTGAAGCTTTCTTT.

The chain is built from TRBV3-1 (or the pseudogene TRBV3-2) and TRBJ2-1; weak D call: TRBD1 (6 bases). Germline V gene sequence: CDR1 LGHDT, CDR2 YNNKEL (reference sequence). The CDR3 has 12 residues. V was clipped by 4 bases and J by 13 bases, with 14 bases between them. CDR3 sequence reads: CASSPPTGYQFF. CDR3 DNA sequence: TGTGCCAGCAGCCCCCCCACAGGGTATCAGTTCTTC.

This clone has only a few counts. The DNA for the CDR3 is TGTGCCAGCAGTGGCAACAGGATCTATGGCTACACCTTC. Its protein is CASSGNRIYGYTF. V gene TRBV11-2 combines with J gene TRBJ1-2; tentatively, D is TRBD1 (5 bases). The V gene lost 6 bases and the J gene lost 4 bases, with 12 bases spanning the gap. CDR3 length equals 13 residues. The germline CDR1 and CDR2 sequences are SGHAT and FQNNGV.

This chain's CDR3 is CASRGPGQGAREQYF. DNA of the CDR3: TGTGCCAGCAGGGGGCCGGGACAGGGGGCGAGGGAGCAGTACTTC. The chain joins TRBV28 to TRBJ2-7, with 12 bases fitting TRBD1. In germline, CDR1 is MDHEN, CDR2 SYDVKM. After removal of 6 bases from V and 7 bases from J, the junction contained 10 bases not matched to a gene. The CDR3 covers 15 residues. Full variable domain (outside the CDR3, taken from reference TRBV28 and TRBJ2-7): DVKVTQSSRYLVKRTGEKVFLECVQDMDHENMFWYRQDPGLGLRLIYFSYDVKMKEKGDIPEGYSVSREKKERFSLILESASTNQTSMYLCASRGPGQGAREQYFGPGTRLTVT.

The CDR3 protein is CASRIRDRAYEQYF. The CDR3 coding sequence is TGTGCCAGCAGAATCCGGGACAGAGCCTACGAGCAGTACTTC. This chain uses TRBV27 with TRBJ2-7; TRBD1 aligns across 7 bases. This CDR3 has 14 residues. V was pared by 6 bases and J by 2 bases, with 7 bases of the junction left unmatched. Germline lookup yields CDR1 MNHEY and CDR2 SMNVEV (reference sequence).

This sequence joins TRBV7-8 and TRBJ2-3; TRBD2 matches at 9 bases. Germline lookup yields CDR1 SGHVS and CDR2 FQNEAQ. The CDR3 runs 19 residues. V was pared by 1 base and J by 4 bases, with 15 bases of the junction left unmatched. CDR3 DNA: TGTGCCAGCAGCTTAGGACGGCTAGCGGGGCTCGTCCAGCCAGATACGCAGTATTTT. Protein: CASSLGRLAGLVQPDTQYF. Supplemented by reference TRBV7-8 and TRBJ2-3, the full variable domain reads GAGVSQSPRYKVAKRGQDVALRCDPISGHVSLFWYQQALGQGPEFLTYFQNEAQLDKSGLPSDRFFAERPEGSVSTLKIQRTQQEDSAVYLCASSLGRLAGLVQPDTQYFGPGTRLTVL.